A single sample is the source of the 15 T cell receptor beta chains below, sequenced in a study of cytomegalovirus exposure and HLA in healthy donors. 13 Jbeta primers and 60 Vbeta primers were used for the PCR. Method: immunoSEQ multiplex PCR; TCRdb's copy keeps in-frame clones and lacks some. The sample holds under 200,000 clones, 80% to 85% seen once. The sequenced sample consisted of PBMCs. All receptors derive from a girl aged 2-9 years in good health and CMV-seropositive.

J is TRBJ1-1 and V is TRBV30, with TRBD1 matching over 8 bases. The CDR3 extends over 15 amino acids. CDR1 and CDR2 from the germline V gene are GTSNPN and SVGIG (reference sequence). V dropped 2 bases and J dropped 3; count of bases not matched to a gene: 8. CDR3 protein: CAWSSLTGEDTEAFF. The DNA of the CDR3 is TGTGCCTGGAGTTCTTTGACAGGGGAGGACACTGAAGCTTTCTTT.

This clone has a single count. The chain joins TRBV7-9 to TRBJ2-7; weak D call: TRBD1 (6 bases). The ends were cut back, 5 bases at V and 5 bases at J, with 13 bases in the middle. The CDR3 loop spans 13 amino acids. Per germline, CDR1 SEHNR and CDR2 FQNEAQ (reference sequence). CDR3 coding DNA: TGTGCCAGCAGCGTTAGGGACAAGGACGAGCAGTACTTC. This encodes CASSVRDKDEQYF.

This chain connects TRBV27 to TRBJ2-7, with D uncertain. V dropped 5 bases and J dropped 2 bases, with 10 bases sitting between them. CDR3 size: 13 residues. Germline V gene sequence: CDR1 MNHEY, CDR2 SMNVEV (reference sequence). The CDR3 region has the DNA TGTGCCAGCAGTCTACGACTTACCTACGAGCAGTACTTC. Its translation is CASSLRLTYEQYF.

The chain recombines TRBV7-9 with TRBJ2-7; maybe TRBD1 (5 bases). V dropped 5 bases and J dropped 4 bases, with 9 bases sitting between them. The CDR3 consists of 12 residues. The V gene's germline CDR1 is SEHNR and CDR2 FQNEAQ (reference sequence). Written as DNA, the CDR3 is TGTGCCAGCAGCCGCCAGGGATACGAGCAGTACTTC. Translation gives CASSRQGYEQYF.

The V gene is TRBV7-9, the J gene TRBJ2-5, with a possible D match to TRBD1 (5 bases). The V gene's germline CDR1 is SEHNR and CDR2 FQNEAQ (reference sequence). This CDR3 spans 16 amino acids. Deletions cut 5 bases from V and 0 bases from J, with 16 bases between. The CDR3, as DNA: TGTGCCAGCAGCACCCGACAGCTCGGGTACCAAGAGACCCAGTACTTC. The encoded protein is CASSTRQLGYQETQYF.

The rearrangement links TRBV18 to TRBJ2-3, with TRBD2 as a possible D gene (6 bases). Trimming removed 1 base at V and 1 base at J, with 9 bases between. The CDR3 runs to 15 residues. Germline lookup yields CDR1 KGHSH and CDR2 LQKENI. CDR3 amino acids: CASSPQPSGTDTQYF. The CDR3 coding sequence is TGTGCCAGCTCACCACAACCTAGCGGCACAGATACGCAGTATTTT.

The rearrangement links TRBV12-1 to TRBJ2-2; the table assigns TRBD2, which was not confirmed against the DNA. TRBV12-1 is a pseudogene segment. The length of the CDR3 is 13 residues. CDR3 in DNA: TGTGCCAGCAGCTATAAGGGAGACGGGGAGCTGTTTTTT. This codes for CASSYKGDGELFF.

Only one count was recorded for this clone. The chain uses TRBV6-4 and TRBJ2-6, with 8 positions matching TRBD1. This CDR3 region has 18 residues. J was trimmed by 4 bases and V by 6 bases; bases with no gene match: 14. Germline V lookup: CDR1 MRHNA, CDR2 SNTAGT. The CDR3 sequence is CASRGTGRGRWGANVLTF. CDR3 in DNA: TGTGCCAGCAGGGGGACAGGCCGGGGGAGGTGGGGGGCCAACGTCCTGACTTTC.

The chain carries TRBV6-6 and TRBJ2-5, with 7 bases matching TRBD1. Germline lookup yields CDR1 MNHNY and CDR2 SVGAGI (reference sequence). This CDR3 is built from 13 residues. V trimming: 7 bases; J trimming: 2 bases; junction bases outside the gene matches: 4. In DNA, the CDR3 is TGTGCCAGCAAGCAGACAGGGCAAGAGACCCAGTACTTC. Amino acids: CASKQTGQETQYF.

The J gene is TRBJ1-1, the V gene TRBV19; D call uncertain. Per germline, CDR1 LNHDA and CDR2 SQIVND (reference sequence). The CDR3 has 13 amino acids. Trimming left V 2 bases short and J 1 base short, with 5 bases between. The CDR3 spells CASSIYKNTEAFF. In DNA form, the CDR3 reads TGTGCCAGTAGTATATACAAGAACACTGAAGCTTTCTTT.

The rearrangement links TRBV30 to TRBJ1-5, with 9 positions matching TRBD1. Germline lookup yields CDR1 GTSNPN and CDR2 SVGIG (reference sequence). V was pared by 5 bases and J by 3 bases, with 8 bases of the junction left unmatched. This CDR3 comprises 15 residues. CDR3 DNA: TGTGCCTGGGGGACAGGGAACGGGGACAATCAGCCCCAGCATTTT. Protein: CAWGTGNGDNQPQHF.

This sequence joins TRBV6-5 and TRBJ2-3; 11 bases match TRBD2. The germline V gene has CDR1 MNHEY and CDR2 SVGAGI. J lost 6 bases, V lost 2 bases, and 4 bases had no gene match. The CDR3 has 15 residues. In DNA, the CDR3 is TGTGCCAGCAGTTACGGGTCTAGCGGGAGGGATACGCAGTATTTT. It encodes CASSYGSSGRDTQYF.

This clone is medium-sized by share. This chain connects TRBV6-4 to TRBJ2-3; perhaps TRBD2 as D (6 bases). V lost 2 bases and J lost 4, with 10 bases in between. The germline gives CDR1 MRHNA, CDR2 SNTAGT. The CDR3 has 14 amino acids. The CDR3 region has the DNA TGTGCCAGCAGTGACGGAGGGCCCGCAGATACGCAGTATTTT. This gives the protein CASSDGGPADTQYF.

CDR3 nucleotide sequence: TGTGCCTGGAGTGGGGGACTAGCGGGATTCTACGAGCAGTACTTC. As protein: CAWSGGLAGFYEQYF. This sequence joins TRBV30 and TRBJ2-7, with 13 bases matching TRBD2. The trim removed 1 base at V and 3 bases at J, leaving 3 bases unmatched. Germline-derived CDR1 and CDR2 are GTSNPN and SVGIG (reference sequence). The CDR3 consists of 15 residues.

This chain links TRBV6-1 with TRBJ1-4; maybe TRBD1 (5 bases). The germline gives CDR1 MNHNS, CDR2 SASEGT. This CDR3 has 15 residues. Trimming removed 8 bases from V and 3 bases from J, with 16 bases in between. CDR3 nucleotide sequence: TGTGCCAGCGTCGGATGGGGGGGTCCTAATGAAAAACTGTTTTTT. This translates into CASVGWGGPNEKLFF.